The clone carrying this TCR beta chain was counted once. Its antigen remains unknown. The source of the sample is a study of cytomegalovirus exposure and HLA in healthy donors. Study-wide background: It was reported in a later analysis that the approximately 120 validation repertoires used the same platform as the 550 to 850 first-cohort repertoires.

Study outcomes and limitations: Cytomegalovirus-associated status was assigned to around 160 TCR beta chains.

The CDR3 is made up of 15 amino acids. V shed 3 bases and J 3 bases; nucleotides not matched to a gene: 2. CDR1 is SGHNT, CDR2 YYREEE, per germline (reference sequence). The protocol was immunoSEQ multiplex PCR, while the TCRdb copy is restricted to in-frame clones and leaves out a portion. The table lists over 85,000 clones, around 89% of them singletons. The donors were part of the roughly 130-subject validation cohort, which stood apart from the approximately 700-subject first cohort. The receptor was isolated from a woman between 25 and 40 years old in good health and CMV-seropositive. Input material: PBMCs. This rearrangement joins TRBV5-4 to TRBJ2-7, with 14 bases matching TRBD2. CDR3 bases: TGTGCCAGCAGCTCAGGACTAGCGGGAGGCTACGAGCAGTACTTC. It translates to CASSSGLAGGYEQYF. The variable domain in full, with the rest retrieved from reference TRBV5-4 and TRBJ2-7, is ETGVTQSPTHLIKTRGQQVTLRCSSQSGHNTVSWYQQALGQGPQFIFQYYREEENGRGNFPPRFSGLQFPNYSSELNVNALELDDSALYLCASSSGLAGGYEQYFGPGTRLTVT.